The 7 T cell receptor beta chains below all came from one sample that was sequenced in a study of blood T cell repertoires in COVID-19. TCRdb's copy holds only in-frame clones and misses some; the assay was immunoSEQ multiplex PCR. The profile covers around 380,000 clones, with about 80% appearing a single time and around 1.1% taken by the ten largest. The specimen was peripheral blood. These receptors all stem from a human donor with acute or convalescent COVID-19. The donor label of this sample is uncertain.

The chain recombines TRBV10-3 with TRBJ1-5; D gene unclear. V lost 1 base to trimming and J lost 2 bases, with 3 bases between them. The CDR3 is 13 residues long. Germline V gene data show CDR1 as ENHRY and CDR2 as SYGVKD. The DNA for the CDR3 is TGTGCCATCAGTGAGTTCGGCAATCAGCCCCAGCATTTT. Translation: CAISEFGNQPQHF.

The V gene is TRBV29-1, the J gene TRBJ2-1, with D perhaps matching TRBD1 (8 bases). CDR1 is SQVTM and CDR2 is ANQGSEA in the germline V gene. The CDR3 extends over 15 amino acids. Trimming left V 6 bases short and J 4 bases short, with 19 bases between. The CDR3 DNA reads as TGCAGCGTCGTTGGACAGGGAGGGAGGTACAATGAGCAGTTCTTC. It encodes CSVVGQGGRYNEQFF.

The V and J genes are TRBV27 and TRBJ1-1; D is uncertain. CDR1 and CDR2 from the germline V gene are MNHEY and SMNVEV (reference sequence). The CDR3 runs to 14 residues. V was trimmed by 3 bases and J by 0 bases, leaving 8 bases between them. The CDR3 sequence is CASSFSDMNTEAFF. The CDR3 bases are TGTGCCAGCAGTTTTAGCGATATGAACACTGAAGCTTTCTTT.

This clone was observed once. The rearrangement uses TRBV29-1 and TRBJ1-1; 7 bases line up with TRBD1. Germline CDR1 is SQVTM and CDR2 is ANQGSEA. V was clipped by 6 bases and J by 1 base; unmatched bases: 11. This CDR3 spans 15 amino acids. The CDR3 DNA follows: TGCAGCGTAGTGAGACCGGGACAGCAGAACACTGAAGCTTTCTTT. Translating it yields CSVVRPGQQNTEAFF.

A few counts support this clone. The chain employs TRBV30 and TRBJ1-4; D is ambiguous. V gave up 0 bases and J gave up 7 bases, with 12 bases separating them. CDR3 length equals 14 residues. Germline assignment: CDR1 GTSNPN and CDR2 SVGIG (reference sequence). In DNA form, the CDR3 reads TGTGCCTGGAGTGTATCGGTTTTCGGTGAAAAACTGTTTTTT. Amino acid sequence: CAWSVSVFGEKLFF.

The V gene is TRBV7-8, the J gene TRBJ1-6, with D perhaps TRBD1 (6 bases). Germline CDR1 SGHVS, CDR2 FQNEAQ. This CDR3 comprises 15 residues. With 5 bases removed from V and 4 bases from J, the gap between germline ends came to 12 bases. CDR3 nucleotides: TGTGCCAGCAGCCACAGGGAAATGTATAATTCACCCCTCCACTTT. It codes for CASSHREMYNSPLHF.

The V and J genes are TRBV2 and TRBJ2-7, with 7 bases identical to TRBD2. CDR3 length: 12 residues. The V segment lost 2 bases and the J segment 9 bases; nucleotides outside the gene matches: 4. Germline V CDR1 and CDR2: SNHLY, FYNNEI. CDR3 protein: CASSEPPGGQYF. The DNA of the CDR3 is TGTGCCAGCAGTGAACCACCGGGGGGGCAGTACTTC.